Described below is a single T cell receptor (beta chain) sequence and its context. Trimming pared 0 bases from V and 4 bases from J, leaving 6 bases between. CDR1 is MNHEY and CDR2 is SVGAGI in the germline V gene. The CDR3 runs to 14 residues. This sample's treatment: approximately 18 received Ad26.COV2.S at low or high dose, single or two shots; 5 received placebo; per-sample allocation not given. Samples were taken on day 63 after the first vaccine or placebo injection. Ad26.COV2.S expressed prefusion-stabilized spike from the original Wuhan strain. The data derive from a study of Ad26.COV2.S vaccination and SARS-CoV-2 variants. Clones were sequenced by immunoSEQ multiplex PCR, and TCRdb holds only the in-frame ones, with some missing. The repertoire holds fewer than 900,000 clones, with roughly nine tenths as singletons.

Source: peripheral blood, taken in a trial of Ad26.COV2.S vaccine versus placebo. This sequence joins TRBV6-5 and TRBJ2-2, with D uncertain. The clonotype originates from a person aged 18-65 years who received the Ad26.COV2.S COVID-19 vaccine or a placebo. CDR3 protein: CASSYSTRTGELFF. Written as DNA, the CDR3 is TGTGCCAGCAGTTACTCGACCCGCACCGGGGAGCTGTTTTTT.